A selection of T cell receptor beta chains follows, all from one sample in a study of cytomegalovirus exposure and HLA in healthy donors. Method: immunoSEQ multiplex PCR; TCRdb's copy keeps in-frame clones and lacks some. Of over 90,000 clones in the sample, approximately 66% were seen once. The source material was PBMCs. These receptors were collected from a woman in her 50s in good health and CMV-seronegative. CDR3s include the opening cysteine and the closing phenylalanine or tryptophan. The order of the fields is V gene, clone size, J gene, D gene, CDR3 DNA, CDR3 protein. A D gene is named only where the DNA matches it firmly. Some rows have no size entry. The others give once, few or many, or a class for an expanded clone.

v_gene: TRBV29-1; abundance: few; j_gene: TRBJ2-1; d_gene: .; CDR3nt: TGCAGCGTTGACATGGACAACCAGTTCTTC; CDR3aa: CSVDMDNQFF
v_gene: TRBV27; abundance: .; j_gene: TRBJ2-2; d_gene: TRBD1; CDR3nt: TGTGCCAGCAGCCCGCACACAGGGGTGAGCACCGGGGAGCTGTTTTTT; CDR3aa: CASSPHTGVSTGELFF
v_gene: TRBV28; abundance: .; j_gene: TRBJ2-7; d_gene: .; CDR3nt: TGTGCCAGCAGGAGTATAAACTACGAGCAGTACTTC; CDR3aa: CASRSINYEQYF
v_gene: TRBV14; abundance: .; j_gene: TRBJ1-2; d_gene: TRBD1; CDR3nt: TGTGCCAGCAGCCAAGTTGCTGACAGGGGAGGTGGCTACACCTTC; CDR3aa: CASSQVADRGGGYTF
v_gene: TRBV18; abundance: once; j_gene: TRBJ1-6; d_gene: .; CDR3nt: TGTGCCAGCTCACCACAGACAGTTCTCAATTCACCCCTCCACTTT; CDR3aa: CASSPQTVLNSPLHF
v_gene: TRBV5-1; abundance: .; j_gene: TRBJ2-1; d_gene: TRBD2; CDR3nt: TGCGCCAGCAGCCCGAACGGACTAGCGGTATCCTACAATGAGCAGTTCTTC; CDR3aa: CASSPNGLAVSYNEQFF
v_gene: TRBV6-5; abundance: .; j_gene: TRBJ2-1; d_gene: TRBD2; CDR3nt: TGTGCCAGCAACCTAGCGGAGTTCAATGAGCAGTTCTTC; CDR3aa: CASNLAEFNEQFF
v_gene: TRBV21-1; abundance: .; j_gene: TRBJ2-7; d_gene: .; CDR3nt: TGTGCCAGCAGCAAAGGGACACCTACAGGGAACCCCTCCTACGAGCAGTACTTC; CDR3aa: CASSKGTPTGNPSYEQYF
v_gene: TRBV15; abundance: .; j_gene: TRBJ2-7; d_gene: .; CDR3nt: TGTGCCACCAGCAGAAATTACGTCGGAGGGTCCTCCTACGAGCAGTACTTC; CDR3aa: CATSRNYVGGSSYEQYF
v_gene: TRBV6-1; abundance: .; j_gene: TRBJ2-1; d_gene: TRBD2; CDR3nt: TGTGCCAGCAGGTCGGGACTAGCGGGAAGCAATGAGCAGTTCTTC; CDR3aa: CASRSGLAGSNEQFF
v_gene: TRBV10-3; abundance: few; j_gene: TRBJ2-5; d_gene: TRBD2; CDR3nt: TGTGCCATCCGGCCCACCTTAACTAGCGGGGGTAAAGAGACCCAGTACTTC; CDR3aa: CAIRPTLTSGGKETQYF
v_gene: TRBV7-8; abundance: few; j_gene: TRBJ1-1; d_gene: .; CDR3nt: TGTGCCAGCAGCCCCCCGGGGGGCGCGGGGACTGAAGCTTTCTTT; CDR3aa: CASSPPGGAGTEAFF
v_gene: TRBV7-9; abundance: few; j_gene: TRBJ2-2; d_gene: TRBD2; CDR3nt: TGTGCCAGCAGCCCGCGGCTAGCGGGAATTGGCGGGGAGCTGTTTTTT; CDR3aa: CASSPRLAGIGGELFF
v_gene: TRBV19; abundance: .; j_gene: TRBJ1-6; d_gene: TRBD1; CDR3nt: TGTGCCAGTAGTAGGGCGACAGGGGTCTCAAGCTCCTATAATTCACCCCTCCACTTT; CDR3aa: CASSRATGVSSSYNSPLHF
v_gene: TRBV30; abundance: .; j_gene: TRBJ2-3; d_gene: TRBD2; CDR3nt: TGTGCCTGGAGTGGAGCGGGGGGTAACACAGATACGCAGTATTTT; CDR3aa: CAWSGAGGNTDTQYF
v_gene: TRBV9; abundance: few; j_gene: TRBJ2-7; d_gene: .; CDR3nt: TGTGCCAGCTCTTTGTTTCCCGAGAGCTCCTACGAGCAGTACTTC; CDR3aa: CASSLFPESSYEQYF
v_gene: TRBV5-4; abundance: few; j_gene: TRBJ2-7; d_gene: .; CDR3nt: TGTGCCAGCGGGTTGACAGGCTCCTACGAGCAGTACTTC; CDR3aa: CASGLTGSYEQYF
v_gene: TRBV6-6; abundance: .; j_gene: TRBJ1-4; d_gene: .; CDR3nt: TGTGTCAGCAGACCCCGGGTTACGAATGAAAAACTGTTTTTT; CDR3aa: CVSRPRVTNEKLFF
v_gene: TRBV7-9; abundance: .; j_gene: TRBJ1-1; d_gene: .; CDR3nt: TGTGCCAGCAGCAGCCCCTTGTCCACCAACACTGAAGCTTTCTTT; CDR3aa: CASSSPLSTNTEAFF
v_gene: TRBV7-3; abundance: .; j_gene: TRBJ2-5; d_gene: .; CDR3nt: TGTGCCAGCAGCTTAAGTCCCAGGGAGACCCAGTACTTC; CDR3aa: CASSLSPRETQYF